One sample yielded the 19 T cell receptor beta chains listed below, sequenced in a study of blood T cell repertoires in COVID-19. Libraries were prepared by immunoSEQ multiplex PCR; TCRdb keeps only in-frame clonotypes and omits some of them. The sample carries roughly 310,000 clones, 89% recorded once. Sequencing used PBMCs or T cells enriched from blood (not recorded which). These receptors originate from a woman aged 40 to 50 who had recovered from COVID-19.

The J gene is TRBJ1-2, the V gene TRBV28; perhaps TRBD1 as D (5 bases). V was pared by 6 bases and J by 6 bases, with 14 bases between. Per the germline V gene, CDR1 is MDHEN and CDR2 is SYDVKM. The CDR3 length is 13 residues. The CDR3 DNA sequence: TGTGCCAGCAGACCCCGTGGGGCCAATGGCTACACCTTC. Translation: CASRPRGANGYTF.

This sequence joins TRBV6-6 and TRBJ1-1; 7 nucleotides line up with TRBD1. The CDR3 totals 15 residues. V shed 5 bases and J 11 bases; nucleotides not matched to a gene: 17. From germline, CDR1 is MNHNY and CDR2 SVGAGI (reference sequence). The CDR3 region has the DNA TGTGCCAGCAGTGATCCTAACCCAGGGGGGTCGGGGGCTTTCTTT. Translating it yields CASSDPNPGGSGAFF.

This clone was detected only once. The rearrangement links TRBV7-2 to TRBJ1-5; perhaps TRBD1 as D (5 bases). The CDR3 runs to 13 residues. Trimming pared 1 base from V and 8 bases from J, leaving 9 bases between. Germline CDR1 SGHTA, CDR2 FQGNSA. Written as DNA, the CDR3 is TGTGCCAGCAGCTTAGGACCGGGGGAGCCCCAGCATTTT. Translated: CASSLGPGEPQHF. Full variable domain (rest looked up from reference TRBV7-2 and TRBJ1-5): GAGVSQSPSNKVTEKGKDVELRCDPISGHTALYWYRQSLGQGLEFLIYFQGNSAPDKSGLPSDRFSAERTGGSVSTLTIQRTQQEDSAVYLCASSLGPGEPQHFGDGTRLSIL.

The V gene is TRBV30, the J gene TRBJ2-2; 7 bases map to TRBD1. This CDR3 contains 15 residues. The ends lost 2 bases at V and 5 bases at J; junction bases unmatched: 8. CDR1 GTSNPN and CDR2 SVGIG come from the germline V gene (reference sequence). CDR3 DNA sequence: TGTGCCTGGAGTCCGTACAGGGGCAGGACCGGGGAGCTGTTTTTT. Translation gives CAWSPYRGRTGELFF.

The J gene is TRBJ2-3, the V gene TRBV11-3, with a possible D match to TRBD2 (6 bases). There are 14 residues in the CDR3. Per germline, CDR1 SGHNT and CDR2 YENEEA. The V end lost 2 bases, the J end lost 3 bases, and 9 bases lay between the germline ends. CDR3 region: CASSLSEGTDTQYF. The CDR3 nucleotides are TGTGCCAGCAGCTTATCGGAGGGTACAGATACGCAGTATTTT.

V is TRBV5-5 and J is TRBJ1-3, with a tentative D call TRBD1 (6 bases). This CDR3 has 15 amino acids. Looked up from germline, CDR1 is SGHKS and CDR2 is YYEKEE (reference sequence). Trimming pared 5 bases from V and 0 bases from J, leaving 12 bases between. The DNA for the CDR3 is TGTGCCAGCAGTCAACAGGGAACCTCTGGAAACACCATATATTTT. This encodes CASSQQGTSGNTIYF.

This chain uses TRBV6-5 with TRBJ2-7, with D perhaps matching TRBD1 (6 bases). The CDR3 covers 14 residues. Germline-derived CDR1 and CDR2 are MNHEY and SVGAGI. Trimming took 5 bases from V and 2 from J, leaving 13 bases between them. The CDR3 nucleotides read TGTGCCAGCAGTCGCCGGACAGCTACCTACGAGCAGTACTTC. It specifies CASSRRTATYEQYF.

This clone has just one count. The V gene is TRBV2, the J gene TRBJ2-1, with 8 positions matching TRBD1. With 2 bases clipped from V and 4 bases from J, the junction kept 13 bases outside the gene matches. Germline assignment: CDR1 SNHLY and CDR2 FYNNEI. The length of the CDR3 is 18 residues. CDR3 sequence: CASSESKEAGTGYNEQFF. The CDR3 DNA sequence: TGTGCCAGCAGTGAAAGTAAGGAGGCCGGGACAGGTTACAATGAGCAGTTCTTC.

The rearrangement links TRBV30 to TRBJ1-6; possibly TRBD1 for D (6 bases). The CDR3 contains 15 residues. The V and J ends lost 4 bases and 6 bases respectively, with 16 bases between them. CDR1 is GTSNPN, CDR2 SVGIG, per germline (reference sequence). The CDR3 DNA reads TGTGCCTGGACCCCCCGAGGACAGCCTAATTCACCCCTCCACTTT. Its protein is CAWTPRGQPNSPLHF.

CDR3 amino acids: CASSSGQPNYGYTF. CDR3 DNA sequence: TGCGCCAGCAGCTCGGGACAGCCAAACTATGGCTACACCTTC. The chain has TRBV5-1 and TRBJ1-2, with 7 bases aligning to TRBD1. This CDR3 is 14 amino acids long. Trimming took 3 bases from V and 2 from J; bases not matched to a gene: 4. From germline, CDR1 is SGHRS and CDR2 YFSETQ.

Here the CDR3 reads CASSLLVAGGSSYEQYF. CDR3 DNA: TGTGCCAGCAGCTTATTGGTTGCGGGAGGGTCTTCCTACGAGCAGTACTTC. The gene calls are TRBV7-8 and TRBJ2-7; TRBD2 matches 9 bases. CDR1 and CDR2 (germline): SGHVS, FQNEAQ. CDR3 size: 17 residues. J was trimmed by 1 base and V by 2 bases; bases with no gene match: 9. Combining the CDR3 with reference TRBV7-8 and TRBJ2-7 gives the whole variable domain GAGVSQSPRYKVAKRGQDVALRCDPISGHVSLFWYQQALGQGPEFLTYFQNEAQLDKSGLPSDRFFAERPEGSVSTLKIQRTQQEDSAVYLCASSLLVAGGSSYEQYFGPGTRLTVT.

CDR3 nucleotides: TGTGCCAGCAGGGGGACAGGGGAAAAACTCGAGCAGTACTTC. Translating gives CASRGTGEKLEQYF. The V gene is TRBV28, the J gene TRBJ2-7; 10 nucleotides agree with TRBD1. CDR3 size: 14 residues. V dropped 6 bases and J dropped 6; count of bases not matched to a gene: 8. The germline gives CDR1 MDHEN, CDR2 SYDVKM.

J is TRBJ2-1 and V is TRBV11-2; 14 nucleotides align to TRBD2. This CDR3 comprises 18 residues. CDR1 SGHAT and CDR2 FQNNGV come from the germline V gene. V lost 5 bases and J lost 4; bases outside the gene matches: 10. DNA of the CDR3: TGTGCCAGCAGCACGGGACTAGCGGGAGTAGAGATTTACAATGAGCAGTTCTTC. It specifies CASSTGLAGVEIYNEQFF.

In its sample, this clone was seen a few times. The germline gene is not matched at one end of the junction; a read error may be the cause. The chain has TRBV7-7 and TRBJ1-2, with 9 nucleotides matching TRBD1. This CDR3 is 18 amino acids long. Germline CDR1 and CDR2: SSHAT and FNYEAQ (reference sequence). As DNA, the CDR3 is TGTGCTAGCAGCTTAGGGGGGACAGGGTGGTTCCTCATCTATGGCTACACCTTC. It is translated as CASSLGGTGWFLIYGYTF. Supplemented by reference TRBV7-7 and TRBJ1-2, the full variable domain reads GAGVSQSPRYKVTKRGQDVTLRCDPISSHATLYWYQQALGQGPEFLTYFNYEAQPDKSGLPSDRFSAERPEGSISTLTIQRTEQRDSAMYRCASSLGGTGWFLIYGYTFGSGTRLTVV.

The chain recombines TRBV7-9 with TRBJ1-5; D may be TRBD1 (5 bases). This CDR3 region has 14 residues. Trimming left V 4 bases short and J 7 bases short, with 14 bases between. CDR1 and CDR2 from the germline V gene are SEHNR and FQNEAQ (reference sequence). CDR3 in DNA: TGTGCCAGCAGCTCGAGTCAGGGCGACCAGCCCCAGCATTTT. Its translation is CASSSSQGDQPQHF.

The chain joins TRBV15 to TRBJ1-2; the match to TRBD1 covers 10 bases. The germline gives CDR1 LNHNV, CDR2 YYDKDF (reference sequence). CDR3 length: 15 amino acids. The junction had 6 bases not matched to a gene; V was cut back by 5 bases and J by 3 bases. This CDR3 reads CATSPTDRGDYGYTF. CDR3 sequence (DNA): TGTGCCACCAGCCCGACGGACAGGGGGGACTATGGCTACACCTTC.

The chain recombines TRBV19 with TRBJ2-2; possible D gene TRBD1, 5 bases. The germline CDR1 and CDR2 sequences are LNHDA and SQIVND (reference sequence). The CDR3 has 14 residues. Trimming left V 4 bases short and J 3 bases short, with 9 bases between. CDR3 sequence reads: CASSTGMDTGELFF. The CDR3 nucleotides read TGTGCCAGTAGTACAGGGATGGACACCGGGGAGCTGTTTTTT.

The chain combines TRBV6-1 with TRBJ1-5; D is unclear. Trimming removed 3 bases from V and 5 bases from J, with 8 bases in between. In germline, CDR1 is MNHNS, CDR2 SASEGT. This CDR3 comprises 13 residues. CDR3 DNA: TGTGCCAGCAGTGAGATCCGAGATCAGCCCCAGCATTTT. Amino acid sequence: CASSEIRDQPQHF.

This clone was detected once. CDR3 region: CASSPGQTNQPQHF. The CDR3 coding sequence is TGTGCCAGCTCACCGGGACAGACTAATCAGCCCCAGCATTTT. This chain connects TRBV18 to TRBJ1-5; TRBD1 matches 7 bases. From germline, CDR1 is KGHSH and CDR2 LQKENI. V shed 3 bases, J shed 4 bases, and the junction held 3 bases outside the gene matches. The CDR3 is 14 amino acids.